Reported below is one T cell receptor beta chain. The CDR3 consists of 14 residues. Germline CDR1 and CDR2: LGHNA and YNFKEQ. Trimming shortened V by 4 bases and J by 2 bases, and 12 bases separated the two germline ends. This sample was taken from a study of T cell repertoires in cytomegalovirus infection. TCRdb reprocessed the reads with MiXCR, giving one entry per CDR3 protein. The profile shows roughly 760,000 distinct CDR3 sequences, 35% to 40% of them singletons. This TCR derives from a human donor in good health (CMV status not recorded). Some clones in this sample may be carry-over from other donors' samples. Material: PBMCs. V and J are TRBV4-2 and TRBJ2-7, with D possibly TRBD1 on 5 matching bases. CDR3 sequence reads: CASSPSQGAYEQYF. CDR3 nucleotides: TGTGCCAGCAGCCCCTCACAAGGGGCCTACGAGCAGTACTTC.